This T cell receptor (beta chain) was captured in a study of CD8 T cells in ankylosing spondylitis. Study-level findings and limits: Characteristic, it appeared, of ankylosing spondylitis blood was a TCR beta motif of about eight highly homologous variants.

The CDR3 has 15 amino acids. The V and J ends lost 0 bases and 2 bases respectively, with 9 bases between them. Germline V gives CDR1 SGDLS, CDR2 YYNGEE. TCRdb re-called the 5' RACE reads through MiXCR, storing one row per CDR3 protein. The table includes around 430,000 distinct CDR3 sequences, about a sixth detected once. This clonotype was found a few times. Its antigen is unknown. This sequence originates from a male donor with ankylosing spondylitis. Input material: blood, either unsorted or a sorted T cell fraction (not recorded which). The chain joins TRBV9 to TRBJ1-5; D may be TRBD1 (5 bases). DNA of the CDR3: TGTGCCAGCAGCGTAGGGGTGGGGGGCAATCAGCCCCAGCATTTT. Protein product: CASSVGVGGNQPQHF.